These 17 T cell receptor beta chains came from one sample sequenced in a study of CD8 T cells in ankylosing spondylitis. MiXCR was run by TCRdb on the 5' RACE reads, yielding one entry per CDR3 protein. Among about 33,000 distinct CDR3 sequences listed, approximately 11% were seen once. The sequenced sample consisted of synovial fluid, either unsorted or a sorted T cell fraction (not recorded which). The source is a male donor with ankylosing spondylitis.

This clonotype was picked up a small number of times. For the CDR3, the DNA is TGTGCTAGTGGCCCCTATTTTTCCGGGGCCAACGTCCTGACTTTC. Translating gives CASGPYFSGANVLTF. This chain uses TRBV12-5 with TRBJ2-6; no clear D. There are 15 residues in the CDR3. Per germline, CDR1 LGHNT and CDR2 FRNRAP. V gave up 6 bases and J gave up 4 bases, with 13 bases separating them.

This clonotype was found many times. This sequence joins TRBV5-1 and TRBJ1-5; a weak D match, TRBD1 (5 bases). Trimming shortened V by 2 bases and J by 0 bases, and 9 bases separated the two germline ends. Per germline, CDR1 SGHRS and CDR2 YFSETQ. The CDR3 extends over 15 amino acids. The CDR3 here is CASSLGGASNQPQHF. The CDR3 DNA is TGCGCCAGCAGCTTAGGCGGGGCTAGCAATCAGCCCCAGCATTTT.

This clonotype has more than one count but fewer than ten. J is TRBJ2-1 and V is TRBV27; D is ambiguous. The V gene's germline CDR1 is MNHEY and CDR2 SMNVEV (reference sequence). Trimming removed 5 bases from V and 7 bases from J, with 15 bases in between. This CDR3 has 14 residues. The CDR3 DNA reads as TGTGCCAGCAGTGTCATCGCCTTAGGTAATGAGCAGTTCTTC. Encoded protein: CASSVIALGNEQFF.

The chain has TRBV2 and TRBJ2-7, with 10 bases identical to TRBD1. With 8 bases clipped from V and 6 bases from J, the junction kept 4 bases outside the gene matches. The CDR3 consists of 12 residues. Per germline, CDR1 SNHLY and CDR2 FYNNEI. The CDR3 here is CASSRTGGEQYF. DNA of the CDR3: TGTGCCAGCTCACGGACAGGGGGCGAGCAGTACTTC.

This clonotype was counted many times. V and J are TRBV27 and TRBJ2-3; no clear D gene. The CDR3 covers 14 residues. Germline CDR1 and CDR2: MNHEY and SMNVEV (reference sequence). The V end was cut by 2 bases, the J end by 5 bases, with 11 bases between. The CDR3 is CASSLGLSRDTQYF. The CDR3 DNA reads TGTGCCAGCAGTTTAGGGCTATCGAGAGATACGCAGTATTTT.

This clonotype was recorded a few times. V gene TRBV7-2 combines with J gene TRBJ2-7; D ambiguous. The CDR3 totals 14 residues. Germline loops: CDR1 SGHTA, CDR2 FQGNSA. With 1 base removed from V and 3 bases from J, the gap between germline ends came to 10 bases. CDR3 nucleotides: TGTGCCAGCAGCTTAGAGTCGCGGCTCTACGAGCAGTACTTC. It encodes CASSLESRLYEQYF.

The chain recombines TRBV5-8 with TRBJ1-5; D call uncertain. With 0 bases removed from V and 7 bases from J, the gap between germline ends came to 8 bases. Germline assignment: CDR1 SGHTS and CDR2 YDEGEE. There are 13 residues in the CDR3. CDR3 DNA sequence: TGTGCCAGCAGCTTGGGGGTCGACCAGCCCCAGCATTTT. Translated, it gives CASSLGVDQPQHF. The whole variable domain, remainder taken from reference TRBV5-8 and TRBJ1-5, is EAGVTQSPTHLIKTRGQQATLRCSPISGHTSVYWYQQALGLGLQFLLWYDEGEERNRGNFPPRFSGRQFPNYSSELNVNALELEDSALYLCASSLGVDQPQHFGDGTRLSIL.

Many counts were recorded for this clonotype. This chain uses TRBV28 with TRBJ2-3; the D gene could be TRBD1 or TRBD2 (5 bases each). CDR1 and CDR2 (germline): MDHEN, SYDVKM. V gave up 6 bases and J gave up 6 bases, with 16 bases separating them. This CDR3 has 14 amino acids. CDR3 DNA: TGTGCCAGCAGGCCCACTACCGGGGCGGATACGCAGTATTTT. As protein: CASRPTTGADTQYF.

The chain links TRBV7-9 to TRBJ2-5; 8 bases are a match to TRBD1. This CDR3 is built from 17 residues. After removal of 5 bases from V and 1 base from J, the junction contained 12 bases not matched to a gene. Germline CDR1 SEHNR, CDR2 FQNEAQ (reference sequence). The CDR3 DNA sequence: TGTGCCAGCAGCGCGGCCGGGACAGGACCTCTCCAAGAGACCCAGTACTTC. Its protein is CASSAAGTGPLQETQYF.

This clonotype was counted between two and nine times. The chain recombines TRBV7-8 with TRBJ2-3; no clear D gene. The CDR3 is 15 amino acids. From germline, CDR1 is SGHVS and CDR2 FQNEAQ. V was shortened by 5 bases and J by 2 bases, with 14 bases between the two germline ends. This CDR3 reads CASSPTWRHTDTQYF. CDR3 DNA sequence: TGTGCCAGCAGCCCAACGTGGCGGCACACAGATACGCAGTATTTT.

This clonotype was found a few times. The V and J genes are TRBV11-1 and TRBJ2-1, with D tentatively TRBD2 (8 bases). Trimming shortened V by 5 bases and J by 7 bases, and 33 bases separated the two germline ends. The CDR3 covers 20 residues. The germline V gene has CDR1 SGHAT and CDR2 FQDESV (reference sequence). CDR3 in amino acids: CASSPSPGTENRLAWNEQFF. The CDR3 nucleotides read TGTGCCAGCAGCCCCAGTCCCGGGACAGAGAACAGACTAGCGTGGAATGAGCAGTTCTTC.

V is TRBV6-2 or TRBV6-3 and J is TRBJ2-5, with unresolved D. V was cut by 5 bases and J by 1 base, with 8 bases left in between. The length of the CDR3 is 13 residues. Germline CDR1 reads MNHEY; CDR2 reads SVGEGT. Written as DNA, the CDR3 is TGTGCCAGCAGTCCTGACACCCAAGAGACCCAGTACTTC. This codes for CASSPDTQETQYF.

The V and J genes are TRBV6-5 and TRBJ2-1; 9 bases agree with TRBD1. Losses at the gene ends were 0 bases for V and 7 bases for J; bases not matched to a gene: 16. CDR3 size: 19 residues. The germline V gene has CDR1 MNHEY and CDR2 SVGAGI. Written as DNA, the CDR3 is TGTGCCAGCAGTTACTCCGGACAGGGGATCCCCACGGGGTGGAATGAGCAGTTCTTC. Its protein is CASSYSGQGIPTGWNEQFF.

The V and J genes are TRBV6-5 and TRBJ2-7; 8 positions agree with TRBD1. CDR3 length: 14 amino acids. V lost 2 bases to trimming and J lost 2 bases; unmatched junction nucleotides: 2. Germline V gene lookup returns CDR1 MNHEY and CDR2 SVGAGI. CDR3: CASSYGTGTYEQYF. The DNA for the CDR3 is TGTGCCAGCAGTTACGGGACAGGAACCTACGAGCAGTACTTC.

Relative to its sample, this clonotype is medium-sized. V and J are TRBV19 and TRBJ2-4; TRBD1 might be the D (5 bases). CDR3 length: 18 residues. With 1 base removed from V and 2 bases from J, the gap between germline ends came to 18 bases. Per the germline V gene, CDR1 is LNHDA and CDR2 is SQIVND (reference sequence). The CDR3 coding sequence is TGTGCCAGTAGTATAGGGGGCCAAGGGTTTAGAACCAAAAACATTCAGTACTTC. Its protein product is CASSIGGQGFRTKNIQYF.

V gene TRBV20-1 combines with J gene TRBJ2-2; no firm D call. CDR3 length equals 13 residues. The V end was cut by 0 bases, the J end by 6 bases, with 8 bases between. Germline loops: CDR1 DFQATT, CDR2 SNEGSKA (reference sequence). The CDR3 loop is CSAREGWAGELFF. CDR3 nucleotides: TGCAGTGCTAGAGAAGGGTGGGCCGGGGAGCTGTTTTTT.

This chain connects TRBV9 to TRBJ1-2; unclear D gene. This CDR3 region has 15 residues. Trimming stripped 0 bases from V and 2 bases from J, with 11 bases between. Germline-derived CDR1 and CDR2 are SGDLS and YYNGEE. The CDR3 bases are TGTGCCAGCAGCGTAGATTCGGACCCCAACTATGGCTACACCTTC. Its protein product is CASSVDSDPNYGYTF.